These 25 T cell receptor beta chains share one sample of origin, sequenced in a study of cytomegalovirus exposure and HLA in healthy donors (dated by TCRdb to 2016 to 2017). The library came from the immunoSEQ multiplex PCR assay. A mixture of 60 forward primers for TCR Vbeta segments and 13 reverse primers for TCR Jbeta segments was used in the multiplex PCR. TCRdb obtained this table from immuneACCESS and retained in-frame rearrangements with V and J assigned. These tables miss some clones; where compared with another copy, unresolved V genes account for less than half of the shortfall, and the remainder is unexplained. This sample lists around 130,000 clones; roughly three quarters were detected once. In total, the top ten clones hold 0.75% to 0.95% of the sample. Sequencing was performed on PBMCs. These receptors were obtained from a woman between 55 and 75 years old in good health and CMV-seronegative.

The gene calls are TRBV2 and TRBJ1-4; D may be TRBD1 (6 bases). This CDR3 is 14 amino acids long. V dropped 6 bases and J dropped 5 bases, with 13 bases sitting between them. Germline CDR1 SNHLY, CDR2 FYNNEI. The CDR3 is CASSHEGGNEKLFF. CDR3 bases: TGTGCCAGCAGCCATGAGGGGGGGAATGAAAAACTGTTTTTT. The full variable domain, completed using reference TRBV2 and TRBJ1-4, is EPEVTQTPSHQVTQMGQEVILRCVPISNHLYFYWYRQILGQKVEFLVSFYNNEISEKSEIFDDQFSVERPDGSNFTLKIRSTKLEDSAMYFCASSHEGGNEKLFFGSGTQLSVL.

This clone was seen more than once but under ten times. V usage is TRBV28 and J usage is TRBJ2-3, with 8 bases matching TRBD1. Germline V CDR1 and CDR2: MDHEN, SYDVKM. V dropped 7 bases and J dropped 5; count of bases not matched to a gene: 8. This CDR3 spans 14 amino acids. CDR3 nucleotide sequence: TGTGCCAGCAATCCCGCAGGGGGCAAAGATACGCAGTATTTT. Its protein is CASNPAGGKDTQYF. Full variable domain (missing parts from reference TRBV28 and TRBJ2-3): DVKVTQSSRYLVKRTGEKVFLECVQDMDHENMFWYRQDPGLGLRLIYFSYDVKMKEKGDIPEGYSVSREKKERFSLILESASTNQTSMYLCASNPAGGKDTQYFGPGTRLTVL.

The gene calls are TRBV27 and TRBJ2-7; 8 bases map to TRBD1. CDR1 and CDR2 from the germline V gene are MNHEY and SMNVEV (reference sequence). J gave up 2 bases and V 4 bases, and 7 bases lay outside the gene matches. This CDR3 has 15 residues. DNA of the CDR3: TGTGCCAGCAGTTCAACCCAGGGGGCACCCTACGAGCAGTACTTC. It encodes CASSSTQGAPYEQYF.

This chain joins TRBV4-2 and TRBJ1-5; D may be TRBD1 (6 bases). The CDR3 runs 14 residues. Germline V lookup: CDR1 LGHNA, CDR2 YNFKEQ. With 1 base removed from V and 5 bases from J, the gap between germline ends came to 9 bases. CDR3 nucleotides: TGTGCCAGCAGCCAAGTCACAGGGTATCAGCCCCAGCATTTT. Translation gives CASSQVTGYQPQHF.

The CDR3 loop is CSVRGGSGNTIYF. Here the CDR3 DNA reads TGCAGCGTTCGAGGGGGTTCAGGAAACACCATATATTTT. The chain links TRBV29-1 to TRBJ1-3; D might be TRBD1 (6 bases). V gave up 5 bases and J gave up 4 bases, with 12 bases separating them. The CDR3 contains 13 residues. Germline V gives CDR1 SQVTM, CDR2 ANQGSEA.

This sequence joins TRBV28 and TRBJ1-1; 8 bases line up with TRBD1. The CDR3 is 15 residues long. The V gene end was trimmed by 8 bases and the J gene end by 5 bases; junction bases not matched to a gene: 13. The germline V gene has CDR1 MDHEN and CDR2 SYDVKM. The CDR3 spells CASGLDRGGRTEAFF. The CDR3 coding sequence is TGTGCCAGCGGGTTAGACAGGGGAGGGCGAACTGAAGCTTTCTTT.

This clone has a handful of counts. CDR3 region: CAWRERTGSSPLHF. The CDR3 nucleotides are TGTGCCTGGAGAGAGCGGACAGGGAGCTCACCCCTCCACTTT. The V and J genes are TRBV30 and TRBJ1-6; TRBD1 agrees at 8 bases. J was trimmed by 10 bases and V by 3 bases; bases with no gene match: 8. CDR3 length equals 14 residues. Germline V gene sequence: CDR1 GTSNPN, CDR2 SVGIG (reference sequence).

This clone appeared a few times. The V and J genes are TRBV30 and TRBJ1-6; 8 nucleotides align to TRBD1. CDR3 size: 15 residues. Germline V gene lookup returns CDR1 GTSNPN and CDR2 SVGIG (reference sequence). Trimming removed 0 bases from V and 10 bases from J; junction bases left unmatched: 8. This chain's CDR3 is CAWSVSAGGGSPLHF. CDR3 bases: TGTGCCTGGAGTGTATCGGCAGGGGGCGGGTCACCCCTCCACTTT.

The chain recombines TRBV4-1 with TRBJ1-2; 8 bases are a match to TRBD1. CDR1 and CDR2 from the germline V gene are MGHRA and YSYEKL. This CDR3 is built from 15 residues. V shed 0 bases, J shed 7 bases, and the junction held 7 bases outside the gene matches. CDR3 bases: TGCGCCAGCAGCCAAGAGAGGAACAGGGGGTCTGGCTACACCTTC. Protein sequence: CASSQERNRGSGYTF.

V and J are TRBV5-1 and TRBJ2-1, with 8 bases aligning to TRBD2. CDR1 SGHRS and CDR2 YFSETQ come from the germline V gene. With V trimmed by 0 bases and J by 0 bases, 5 bases remained unmatched. The CDR3 covers 17 residues. CDR3 sequence reads: CASSLVSGTSSYNEQFF. Here the CDR3 DNA reads TGCGCCAGCAGCTTGGTCTCCGGGACTAGCTCCTACAATGAGCAGTTCTTC.

The V call is TRBV4-1, the J call TRBJ1-1; D perhaps matches TRBD1 (5 bases). The length of the CDR3 is 17 residues. Trimming removed 1 base from V and 1 base from J, with 16 bases in between. CDR1 is MGHRA, CDR2 YSYEKL, per germline. As DNA, the CDR3 is TGCGCCAGCAGCCAAGCCGGCAGGGTGAGATCGAACACTGAAGCTTTCTTT. Residues: CASSQAGRVRSNTEAFF.

The chain is built from TRBV27 and TRBJ2-2, with TRBD2 matching 16 bases. This CDR3 has 23 amino acids. Germline V CDR1 and CDR2: MNHEY, SMNVEV (reference sequence). V shed 3 bases, J shed 2 bases, and the junction held 18 bases outside the gene matches. In DNA form, the CDR3 reads TGTGCCAGCAGTTTGAGGGGGGTAACAACCGGGACTAGCGGGAGGGGTAACACCGGGGAGCTGTTTTTT. It yields the protein CASSLRGVTTGTSGRGNTGELFF.

The sample holds one count of this clone. V gene TRBV4-1 combines with J gene TRBJ1-4, with a weak D call TRBD1 (5 bases). From germline, CDR1 is MGHRA and CDR2 YSYEKL. The CDR3 runs 15 residues. The V gene lost 0 bases and the J gene lost 7 bases, with 12 bases spanning the gap. CDR3 in amino acids: CASSQDRGEFEKLFF. The CDR3 DNA reads TGCGCCAGCAGCCAAGATCGGGGGGAGTTTGAAAAACTGTTTTTT.

This CDR3 reads CASTPESSSYEQYF. The DNA for the CDR3 is TGCGCCAGCACGCCCGAGTCGAGCTCCTACGAGCAGTACTTC. The chain combines TRBV5-1 with TRBJ2-7; no firm D call. The V and J ends lost 6 bases and 0 bases respectively, with 13 bases between them. The CDR3 covers 14 residues. Germline-derived CDR1 and CDR2 are SGHRS and YFSETQ.

The V and J genes are TRBV5-6 and TRBJ1-3, with TRBD1 matching 9 bases. V trimming: 1 base; J trimming: 4 bases; junction bases outside the gene matches: 6. This CDR3 has 16 amino acids. Per the germline V gene, CDR1 is SGHDT and CDR2 is YYEEEE. The chain's CDR3 is CASSLLGTGSGNTIYF. DNA for the CDR3: TGTGCCAGCAGCTTGCTGGGGACAGGGTCAGGAAACACCATATATTTT.

The CDR3 DNA is TGCGCCAGCAGCTTGGAAAGTCGACTAGCGGGAGGATCCTACGAGCAGTACTTC. Translating gives CASSLESRLAGGSYEQYF. The chain carries TRBV5-1 and TRBJ2-7, with 13 positions matching TRBD2. The germline V gene encodes CDR1 SGHRS and CDR2 YFSETQ. The CDR3 is 18 residues long. The junction had 7 bases not matched to a gene; V was cut back by 0 bases and J by 1 base.

This clone was seen a few times. The rearrangement uses TRBV6-1 and TRBJ1-1, with D hard to call. The CDR3 has 17 residues. CDR1 MNHNS and CDR2 SASEGT come from the germline V gene. Trimming pared 1 base from V and 3 bases from J, leaving 18 bases between. Written as DNA, the CDR3 is TGTGCCAGCAGTGAAGGTAAAGGCAGGCTGGCGTACACTGAAGCTTTCTTT. It is translated as CASSEGKGRLAYTEAFF.

J is TRBJ1-2 and V is TRBV30; 7 bases are shared with TRBD1. Germline loops: CDR1 GTSNPN, CDR2 SVGIG (reference sequence). This CDR3 region has 16 residues. V lost 6 bases and J lost 4; bases outside the gene matches: 17. The CDR3 sequence is CACAGTGQLFPYGYTF. The CDR3 nucleotides are TGTGCCTGCGCCGGCACGGGACAGCTGTTCCCCTATGGCTACACCTTC.

There are a few counts of this clone. The DNA for the CDR3 is TGTGCCAGCAGCTTAGCGCTTACTAGCGGGGTGAGATACAATGAGCAGTTCTTC. It codes for CASSLALTSGVRYNEQFF. V and J are TRBV7-6 and TRBJ2-1; 10 bases line up with TRBD2. The CDR3 consists of 18 residues. Germline CDR1 reads SGHVS; CDR2 reads FNYEAQ. The V and J ends lost 0 bases and 4 bases, in that order; junction bases with no gene match: 9.

The chain combines TRBV7-9 with TRBJ1-1, with D maybe TRBD1 (6 bases). The CDR3 sequence is 13 residues long. Germline loops: CDR1 SEHNR, CDR2 FQNEAQ (reference sequence). Trimming took off 5 bases at V and 8 bases at J, with 15 bases between the two ends. For the CDR3, the DNA is TGTGCCAGCAGCGCTATGGCAGGGGCCGAAGCTTTCTTT. Protein sequence: CASSAMAGAEAFF.

The chain employs TRBV5-6 and TRBJ2-3; D is perhaps TRBD1 (5 bases). The ends were cut back, 4 bases at V and 5 bases at J, with 11 bases in the middle. Looked up from germline, CDR1 is SGHDT and CDR2 is YYEEEE. The CDR3 has 13 amino acids. CDR3 nucleotide sequence: TGTGCCAGCAGCCTGACGACAGTAGATACGCAGTATTTT. Translation gives CASSLTTVDTQYF.

The J gene is TRBJ1-2, the V gene TRBV15; the D is unclear. The CDR3 is made up of 15 amino acids. V shed 5 bases and J shed 4 bases, with 17 bases lying between them. Germline assignment: CDR1 LNHNV and CDR2 YYDKDF (reference sequence). CDR3 amino acids: CATSFDRGQSYGYTF. As DNA, the CDR3 is TGTGCCACCAGCTTTGACCGAGGGCAGTCCTATGGCTACACCTTC.

A few counts support this clone. The chain is built from TRBV7-6 and TRBJ2-7, with TRBD2 matching 14 bases. The CDR3 has 15 amino acids. V dropped 4 bases and J dropped 2; count of bases not matched to a gene: 1. Germline CDR1 is SGHVS and CDR2 is FNYEAQ. CDR3 DNA sequence: TGTGCCAGCAGCTCGGGACTAGCGGGAGCCTACGAGCAGTACTTC. Translation: CASSSGLAGAYEQYF.

The table lists this clone with a count of one. The CDR3 is CASSRLLRGTRYNEQFF. The CDR3 nucleotides read TGTGCCAGCAGCCGCCTTCTAAGGGGGACAAGATACAATGAGCAGTTCTTC. The chain links TRBV7-9 to TRBJ2-1; the D gene is possibly TRBD1 (6 bases). This CDR3 spans 17 amino acids. V gave up 5 bases and J gave up 4 bases, with 21 bases separating them. CDR1 SEHNR and CDR2 FQNEAQ come from the germline V gene (reference sequence).

This chain links TRBV29-1 with TRBJ2-3; D gene unclear. CDR1 SQVTM and CDR2 ANQGSEA come from the germline V gene. V lost 7 bases and J 3 bases, leaving 11 bases between the germline ends. CDR3 size: 12 residues. CDR3 residues: CSASVATDTQYF. The CDR3 nucleotides read TGCAGCGCGAGCGTGGCTACAGATACGCAGTATTTT.